Listed below are T cell receptor beta chains from one sample, sequenced in a study of cytomegalovirus exposure and HLA in healthy donors. Method: immunoSEQ multiplex PCR; TCRdb's copy keeps in-frame clones and lacks some. The sample has about 130,000 clones, 60% to 80% seen once; the top ten hold 2.2%. The sample taken for sequencing was PBMCs. The source of these receptors is a man aged 25 to 40 in good health and CMV-seronegative. CDR3s include the opening cysteine and the closing phenylalanine or tryptophan. The D gene is left open where the match is weak. Not all rows give a size; the values are once, few, many and, for expanded clones, a class.

J	size	D	V	DNA	CDR3
TRBJ1-1	-	TRBD1	TRBV19	TGTGCCAGTAGTAACAGGGGGAGGGACACTGAAGCTTTCTTT	CASSNRGRDTEAFF
TRBJ2-1	-	-	TRBV6-1	TGTGCCAGCAGTGTGACGGGGTCCCCCTACAATGAGCAGTTCTTC	CASSVTGSPYNEQFF
TRBJ2-7	-	TRBD2	TRBV7-9	TGTGCCAGCAGCCCGGGACTAGCGGGAGGGCCTTACGAGCAGTACTTC	CASSPGLAGGPYEQYF
TRBJ2-2	few	-	TRBV7-9	TGTGCCAGCAGTCCTGAGTCCGGGGAGCTGTTTTTT	CASSPESGELFF
TRBJ1-5	-	-	TRBV19	TGTGCCAGTAGAACAGACAGCATATATAGCAATCAGCCCCAGCATTTT	CASRTDSIYSNQPQHF
TRBJ2-1	-	TRBD1	TRBV11-2	TGTGCCAGCAGCCCGCCTTTCCGACAGGGGCCGGGTGAGCAGTTCTTC	CASSPPFRQGPGEQFF
TRBJ2-3	-	-	TRBV6-5	TGTGCCAGCAGTTACGACTACAGGGCGGATACGCAGTATTTT	CASSYDYRADTQYF
TRBJ2-2	-	TRBD2	TRBV28	TGTGCCAGCAGTTTGACTAGCGGGAGGGCCGAGAACACCGGGGAGCTGTTTTTT	CASSLTSGRAENTGELFF
TRBJ2-7	-	TRBD1	TRBV6-5	TGTGCCAGCAGCCGGGACAGGTACTCCTACGAGCAGTACTTC	CASSRDRYSYEQYF
TRBJ2-1	-	TRBD1	TRBV7-7	TGTGCCAGCAGCTTAGGACAGGGAGCCAATGAGCAGTTCTTC	CASSLGQGANEQFF
TRBJ2-7	-	-	TRBV9	TGTGCCAGCAGCGTAGCAGGGTCCCAGGGCGAGCAGTACTTC	CASSVAGSQGEQYF
TRBJ2-7	once	TRBD2	TRBV30	TGTGCCTGGAGGGGACTAGCGGGAGTCGAGCAGTACTTC	CAWRGLAGVEQYF
TRBJ1-4	-	TRBD1	TRBV6-5	TGTGCCAGCAGGAACCGGGACAGTGAAAAACTGTTTTTT	CASRNRDSEKLFF
TRBJ2-7	-	-	TRBV27	TGTGCCAGCAGGGGACTCCCGTACGAGCAGTACTTC	CASRGLPYEQYF
TRBJ1-1	-	-	TRBV29-1	TGCAGCGTTGAAGATTGGCCGAACACTGAAGCTTTCTTT	CSVEDWPNTEAFF
TRBJ1-2	-	-	TRBV7-2	TGTGCCAGCAGCTTAGCCCGGACACATAACTATGGCTACACCTTC	CASSLARTHNYGYTF
TRBJ1-5	-	-	TRBV7-2	TGTGCCAGCAGCTTAAATGCTAATAGCAATCAGCCCCAGCATTTT	CASSLNANSNQPQHF
TRBJ1-6	-	TRBD1	TRBV10-3	TGTGCCATCAGGATGGGACAGGGGTTAAATTCACCCCTCCACTTT	CAIRMGQGLNSPLHF
TRBJ2-5	-	-	TRBV21-1	TGTGCCAGCAGCAAAACAACAGGGTACCAAGAGACCCAGTACTTC	CASSKTTGYQETQYF
TRBJ2-1	-	TRBD2	TRBV9	TGTGCCAGCAGCGTCGGACTAGCGGGGAGCTCCTACAATGAGCAGTTCTTC	CASSVGLAGSSYNEQFF
TRBJ2-7	-	TRBD1	TRBV30	TGTGCCTGCGAGGGACAGATCTACGAGCAGTACTTC	CACEGQIYEQYF
TRBJ2-5	-	-	TRBV14	TGTGCCAGCAGCCTCCTGGGAACGGGGGAGACCCAGTACTTC	CASSLLGTGETQYF
TRBJ1-2	-	-	TRBV28	TGTGCCACAGGATATGGCTACACCTTC	CATGYGYTF
TRBJ2-7	-	TRBD2	TRBV19	TGTGCCAGTAGTATTTCCCACAGCGGGAGGTCCTACGAGCAGTACTTC	CASSISHSGRSYEQYF
TRBJ2-2	-	-	TRBV7-9	TGTGCCAGCAGCTACAGGGTAAACACCGGGGAGCTGTTTTTT	CASSYRVNTGELFF
TRBJ1-2	-	TRBD1	TRBV7-2	TGTGCCAGCAGCTCACAGGGACAGGGGGCTTCTGGCTACACCTTC	CASSSQGQGASGYTF
TRBJ2-1	-	TRBD2	TRBV28	TGTGCCGGGGGACTAGCGGGATTCAATGAGCAGTTCTTC	CAGGLAGFNEQFF
TRBJ1-6	-	-	TRBV9	TGTGCCAGCAGCGTAGGAAGCGCAGCCAATTCACCCCTCCACTTT	CASSVGSAANSPLHF
TRBJ2-5	-	-	TRBV5-4	TGTGCCAGCAGCTTGAACAGGGACGAGACCCAGTACTTC	CASSLNRDETQYF
TRBJ2-7	once	TRBD2	TRBV29-1	TGCAGCGTTGTGATACTAGCGGGACACGAGCAGTACTTC	CSVVILAGHEQYF
TRBJ2-1	-	-	TRBV29-1	TGCAGCGTACTAGCAGGTAGCTCCTACAATGAGCAGTTCTTC	CSVLAGSSYNEQFF
TRBJ1-5	-	TRBD1	TRBV5-6	TGTGCCAGCAGCTTGGGACAGGGGGTCAATCAGCCCCAGCATTTT	CASSLGQGVNQPQHF
TRBJ1-5	-	-	TRBV28	TGTGCCAGCAGAGGATCCCCAGGGGCCCAGCATTTT	CASRGSPGAQHF
TRBJ2-1	few	-	TRBV27	TGTGCCAGCAGCAAAGCGATATCCACTAGGATACTCAATGAGCAGTTCTTC	CASSKAISTRILNEQFF
TRBJ2-7	-	-	TRBV4-1	TGCGCCAGCAGCCAAAGTAGCGGAGCCTACGAGCAGTACTTC	CASSQSSGAYEQYF
TRBJ2-7	-	TRBD2	TRBV9	TGTGCCAGCAGCCTCACTAGCGGGAGGGCCGGCGAGCAGTACTTC	CASSLTSGRAGEQYF
TRBJ1-2	-	-	TRBV5-4	TGTGCCAGCAGCTCCGACACCTATGGCTACACCTTC	CASSSDTYGYTF
TRBJ1-5	-	TRBD1	TRBV7-8	TGTGCCAGCAGCTTAGAGGCCGGGACAGGGTCGGATCAGCCCCAGCATTTT	CASSLEAGTGSDQPQHF
TRBJ2-7	-	-	TRBV6-1	TGTGCCAGCAGTGTCAACGGGGTCTACGAGCAGTACTTC	CASSVNGVYEQYF
TRBJ1-5	-	-	TRBV28	TGTGCCAGCAGTTTCCCCGGGATTCAGCCCCAGCATTTT	CASSFPGIQPQHF
TRBJ2-1	-	TRBD2	TRBV18	TGTGCCAGCTCACCACGAAGCCTAGCGGGAATCTCCTACAATGAGCAGTTCTTC	CASSPRSLAGISYNEQFF
TRBJ2-1	once	TRBD2	TRBV15	TGTGCCACCAGCAGAGATACAGGACGGGAGGGCCTAAACAATGAGCAGTTCTTC	CATSRDTGREGLNNEQFF
TRBJ1-4	-	-	TRBV6-5	TGTGCCAGCAGTACCAGGCTTGGGAATGAAAAACTGTTTTTT	CASSTRLGNEKLFF
TRBJ2-7	-	TRBD1	TRBV25-1	TGTGCCAGCAGGCGGGCAGGGGGCGGGTACGAGCAGTACTTC	CASRRAGGGYEQYF
TRBJ1-5	-	-	TRBV19	TGTGCCAGTAGTCTCGCTGGTCGACAGACCAATCAGCCCCAGCATTTT	CASSLAGRQTNQPQHF
TRBJ2-1	once	-	TRBV7-2	TGTGCCAGCAGGTCTCCAGTAGGCGGTGAGCAGTTCTTC	CASRSPVGGEQFF
TRBJ1-3	-	TRBD1	TRBV30	TGTGCCTGGAGTGGACAGGGCAACACCATATATTTT	CAWSGQGNTIYF
TRBJ1-4	-	-	TRBV30	TGTGCCTGGTCCGTGGGGGGTAATGAAAAACTGTTTTTT	CAWSVGGNEKLFF
TRBJ2-3	-	-	TRBV4-1	TGCGCCAGCAGCCAAGTAGGGGTAGGCACAGATACGCAGTATTTT	CASSQVGVGTDTQYF
TRBJ2-1	-	-	TRBV2	TGTGCCAGCAGTAGGACAGATCGGACCTACAATGAGCAGTTCTTC	CASSRTDRTYNEQFF
TRBJ1-1	-	-	TRBV28	TGTGCCAGCAGCCGAAATACAGGGCTGGAGACTGAAGCTTTCTTT	CASSRNTGLETEAFF
TRBJ2-7	-	-	TRBV6-5	TGTGCCAGCAGACGTCAGGATTCAACCTACGAGCAGTACTTC	CASRRQDSTYEQYF